Sequencing of this TCR beta chain was carried out in a study of T cell responses to AZD1222 COVID-19 vaccine. With respect to this clone: The antigen remains undetermined.

Assay used: immunoSEQ multiplex PCR; TCRdb lists only in-frame clones, some missing. The sample lists 86,000 or so clones; 90% were seen once. V was pared by 4 bases and J by 0 bases, with 13 bases between. The CDR3 runs to 17 residues. Germline-derived CDR1 and CDR2 are SGHDN and FVKESK. Findings and limits, study-wide: When two AZD1222 doses had been given, Spike-specific TCR breadth and depth rose. White British ancestry dominated among donors, who included more females, and clonal diversity was possibly underestimated. Among spike-specific TCRs, nearly half reportedly target unmutated variant regions. With dominance at 160-218 and 743-854, vaccine-associated CD4 TCRs spanned spike.

The chain has TRBV14 and TRBJ1-6; no clear D gene. The specimen comprised peripheral blood, sampled on day 0 of AZD1222 vaccination. The receptor was derived from an adult in good health. CDR3 nucleotide sequence: TGTGCCAGCAGCCCTACTTTAAGGAGCTCCTATAATTCACCCCTCCACTTT. This sequence encodes CASSPTLRSSYNSPLHF.